Below are 24 T cell receptor beta chains sequenced from a single sample in a study of blood T cells in healthy people across ages. A second about 7 to 11 cycle PCR used barcoded and J-beta primers. TCRdb used MiXCR to reprocess the 5' RACE reads, holding one entry per CDR3 protein. In the table there are approximately 760,000 distinct CDR3 sequences, around 25% of which are singletons. A further study also used this sample, focusing on T cells of mothers and their children.

Sequenced material: blood. The receptors here all came from a boy aged 5-17 years in good health.

CDR3 protein: CASSKGTGVSYEQYF. The CDR3 bases are TGTGCCAGCAGTAAAGGGACAGGGGTCTCCTACGAGCAGTACTTC. The rearrangement links TRBV27 to TRBJ2-7, with 10 bases fitting TRBD1. Germline CDR1 reads MNHEY; CDR2 reads SMNVEV (reference sequence). The J segment lost 0 bases and the V segment lost 5 bases, leaving 4 bases of the junction unmatched. The CDR3 is 15 residues long.

The V gene is TRBV20-1, the J gene TRBJ2-7; possible D gene TRBD2, 6 bases. The end of the DNA aligns better with TRBJ2-1, so the J call may be wrong. Germline assignment: CDR1 DFQATT and CDR2 SNEGSKA (reference sequence). This CDR3 is 14 amino acids long. The CDR3: CSARDPSADNEQFF. As DNA, the CDR3 is TGCAGTGCTAGAGATCCTAGCGCGGACAATGAGCAGTTCTTC.

This rearrangement joins TRBV10-3 to TRBJ2-7, with 7 positions matching TRBD1. V was pared by 2 bases and J by 3 bases, with 4 bases of the junction left unmatched. The CDR3 runs to 14 residues. The germline gives CDR1 ENHRY, CDR2 SYGVKD. The CDR3 loop is CAISEDWDSYEQYF. The CDR3 DNA follows: TGTGCCATCAGTGAGGATTGGGACAGCTACGAGCAGTACTTC.

This clonotype has only a few counts. V usage is TRBV7-2 and J usage is TRBJ2-5; no firm D call. The germline V gene encodes CDR1 SGHTA and CDR2 FQGNSA. The CDR3 runs to 13 residues. The V end was cut by 5 bases, the J end by 4 bases, with 11 bases between. In DNA, the CDR3 is TGTGCCAGCAGCCTCACACCTATAGAGACCCAGTACTTC. This translates into CASSLTPIETQYF.

The V call is TRBV29-1, the J call TRBJ2-1; TRBD2 matches 12 bases. Germline CDR1 SQVTM, CDR2 ANQGSEA. The CDR3 is 12 amino acids. Trimming cost V 6 bases and J 10 bases; bases outside gene matches: 4. The CDR3 here is CSVLAGGTEQFF. CDR3 DNA sequence: TGCAGCGTACTAGCGGGAGGAACGGAGCAGTTCTTC.

The chain has TRBV12-3 or TRBV12-4 and TRBJ1-2; no reliable D call. Trimming took 0 bases from V and 1 from J, leaving 12 bases between them. This CDR3 is 16 amino acids long. CDR3 coding DNA: TGTGCCAGCAGTTTAGCGACCGGGGATCTTAACTATGGCTACACCTTC. It specifies CASSLATGDLNYGYTF.

This chain connects TRBV20-1 to TRBJ2-4; 9 positions match TRBD2. J gave up 7 bases and V 3 bases, and 7 bases lay outside the gene matches. Germline loops: CDR1 DFQATT, CDR2 SNEGSKA (reference sequence). The CDR3 contains 14 residues. This chain's CDR3 is CSARGSGRRNIQYF. CDR3 bases: TGCAGTGCTAGGGGTAGCGGGAGAAGGAACATTCAGTACTTC.

This clonotype was recorded a few times. The chain recombines TRBV27 with TRBJ2-1; tentative D call: TRBD2 (7 bases). The CDR3 contains 17 residues. V was pared by 2 bases and J by 3 bases, with 17 bases between. Germline-derived CDR1 and CDR2 are MNHEY and SMNVEV (reference sequence). CDR3: CASSLLGGQFSYNEQFF. The CDR3 bases are TGTGCCAGCAGTTTACTGGGGGGGCAATTCAGCTACAATGAGCAGTTCTTC.

This clonotype was found a few times. The chain joins TRBV7-6 to TRBJ1-3, with D uncertain. This CDR3 comprises 14 residues. V lost 2 bases and J 1 base, leaving 6 bases between the germline ends. Germline V gene data show CDR1 as SGHVS and CDR2 as FNYEAQ. The CDR3 loop is CASSLSISGNTIYF. The CDR3 nucleotides are TGTGCCAGCAGCTTAAGCATATCTGGAAACACCATATATTTT.

This clonotype has more than one count but fewer than ten. This chain links TRBV12-3 or TRBV12-4 with TRBJ2-1; a weak D match, TRBD1 (5 bases). The last part of the DNA fits TRBJ2-7 better; the J call may be wrong. This CDR3 comprises 14 residues. The CDR3 coding sequence is TGTGCCAGCAGCACGACGACAGTCTCCTACGAGCAGTACTTC. Its translation: CASSTTTVSYEQYF.

There are a few counts of this clonotype. Germline is not matched at one junction end, which may reflect a read error. The V and J genes are TRBV2 and TRBJ2-5; TRBD2 might be the D (5 bases). Germline loops: CDR1 SNHLY, CDR2 FYNNEI. The CDR3 has 11 amino acids. DNA for the CDR3: TGTGCCAGCGGAAGACTAACCCATCGGTTCTTC. Amino acids: CASGRLTHRFF.

This clonotype was counted between two and nine times. A junction boundary mismatches the germline segment, possibly from a read error. The chain has TRBV4-1 and TRBJ2-5, with 11 bases identical to TRBD2. The CDR3 length is 16 residues. The germline gives CDR1 MGHRA, CDR2 YSYEKL. In nucleotides, the CDR3 is TGCGCCAGCAGCCAAGTCGAAGCATCTAGCGGGAGGAAACCGTTCTTC. This codes for CASSQVEASSGRKPFF.

The rearrangement uses TRBV9 and TRBJ2-1, with D hard to call. The CDR3 covers 14 residues. The V and J ends lost 7 bases and 1 base respectively, with 12 bases between them. In germline, CDR1 is SGDLS, CDR2 YYNGEE. The CDR3 spells CASVKGPSYNEQFF. The CDR3 nucleotides read TGTGCCAGCGTAAAGGGCCCTTCCTACAATGAGCAGTTCTTC.

V gene TRBV10-3 combines with J gene TRBJ2-3; unclear D gene. Trimming left V 8 bases short and J 6 bases short, with 15 bases between. This CDR3 region has 13 residues. Germline V gives CDR1 ENHRY, CDR2 SYGVKD. The CDR3 DNA reads TGTGCCATCCATTACGCTCTCAGCGATACGCAGTATTTT. It is translated as CAIHYALSDTQYF.

The rearrangement uses TRBV3-1 and TRBJ2-5; TRBD2 agrees at 14 bases. The junction had 11 bases not matched to a gene; V was cut back by 6 bases and J by 5 bases. Per the germline V gene, CDR1 is LGHDT and CDR2 is YNNKEL (reference sequence). The CDR3 spans 17 residues. The CDR3 sequence is CASSPRTSGGLGETQYF. The CDR3 DNA sequence: TGTGCCAGCAGTCCTCGGACTAGCGGGGGGCTCGGGGAGACCCAGTACTTC.

The CDR3, as DNA: TGTGCCAGCTCACCTACAGTTTCTGAAGCTTTCTTT. This encodes CASSPTVSEAFF. V and J are TRBV18 and TRBJ1-1, with D hard to call. In germline, CDR1 is KGHSH, CDR2 LQKENI. Trimming stripped 3 bases from V and 6 bases from J, with 8 bases between. The CDR3 consists of 12 residues. The whole variable domain, remainder taken from reference TRBV18 and TRBJ1-1, is NAGVMQNPRHLVRRRGQEARLRCSPMKGHSHVYWYRQLPEEGLKFMVYLQKENIIDESGMPKERFSAEFPKEGPSILRIQQVVRGDSAAYFCASSPTVSEAFFGQGTRLTVV.

This clonotype was observed a handful of times. The V gene is TRBV6-1, the J gene TRBJ2-1; D may be TRBD1 (6 bases). The J call is doubtful: the DNA matches TRBJ2-5 better. This CDR3 has 14 amino acids. The germline CDR1 and CDR2 sequences are MNHNS and SASEGT. CDR3 sequence: CASTQSNRVGTQYF. The CDR3 coding sequence is TGTGCCAGCACCCAAAGCAACAGGGTGGGGACCCAGTACTTC.

V gene TRBV5-6 combines with J gene TRBJ2-5; perhaps TRBD2 as D (6 bases). The J call is doubtful: the DNA matches TRBJ2-7 better. Germline V CDR1 and CDR2: SGHDT, YYEEEE. This CDR3 region has 14 residues. The CDR3 reads CASSPGGVPYEQYF. CDR3 nucleotide sequence: TGTGCCAGCAGCCCCGGAGGGGTTCCCTACGAGCAGTACTTC.

J is TRBJ2-1 and V is TRBV20-1; 7 positions agree with TRBD2. Per germline, CDR1 DFQATT and CDR2 SNEGSKA (reference sequence). Trimming cost V 3 bases and J 10 bases; bases outside gene matches: 9. This CDR3 is built from 13 residues. CDR3 nucleotide sequence: TGCAGTGCTAGGCGCTGGGAGGGCTGGGAGCAGTTCTTC. This encodes CSARRWEGWEQFF.

The CDR3 region is CSGRLAGVGEQFF. The DNA of the CDR3 is TGCAGCGGTAGACTAGCGGGAGTGGGTGAGCAGTTCTTC. The chain combines TRBV29-1 with TRBJ2-1; TRBD2 matches 12 bases. Germline-derived CDR1 and CDR2 are SQVTM and ANQGSEA. J gave up 9 bases and V 7 bases, and 7 bases lay outside the gene matches. The CDR3 is 13 residues long.

A note on this clonotype: No conserved phenylalanine or tryptophan is present at the end of the CDR3, so a read error is the likely explanation. The V call is TRBV12-3 or TRBV12-4, the J call TRBJ1-2, with 8 bases lining up with TRBD1. J gave up 2 bases and V 7 bases, and 6 bases lay outside the gene matches. The CDR3 sequence is 14 residues long. Written as DNA, the CDR3 is TGTGCCAGCACCGTACAGGGGGTGAACTATGGCTACACCCTC. Residues: CASTVQGVNYGYTL.

The J gene is TRBJ2-4, the V gene TRBV2, with 10 bases lining up with TRBD2. Trimming cost V 4 bases and J 1 base; bases outside gene matches: 1. The CDR3 extends over 15 amino acids. Germline CDR1 is SNHLY and CDR2 is FYNNEI. The CDR3 nucleotides are TGTGCCAGCAGTGCACTAGCGGGGGCCAAAAACATTCAGTACTTC. Its translation is CASSALAGAKNIQYF. Full variable domain (missing parts from reference TRBV2 and TRBJ2-4): EPEVTQTPSHQVTQMGQEVILRCVPISNHLYFYWYRQILGQKVEFLVSFYNNEISEKSEIFDDQFSVERPDGSNFTLKIRSTKLEDSAMYFCASSALAGAKNIQYFGAGTRLSVL.

The sample holds a few counts of this clonotype. The genes are TRBV29-1 and TRBJ2-1, with TRBD1 identical over 9 bases. The CDR3 spans 13 residues. V gave up 6 bases and J gave up 9 bases; unmatched junction bases: 9. Germline V lookup: CDR1 SQVTM, CDR2 ANQGSEA. For the CDR3, the DNA is TGCAGCGTCACAAGGACAGGGGTTGGTGAGCAGTTCTTC. Its protein is CSVTRTGVGEQFF.

The V and J genes are TRBV27 and TRBJ2-7, with 7 bases fitting TRBD1. Unmatched junction bases numbered 7, after V lost 8 bases and J lost 0 bases. This CDR3 is built from 14 residues. Germline V CDR1 and CDR2: MNHEY, SMNVEV (reference sequence). The CDR3 DNA follows: TGTGCCAGCGGGTTGACAGGGAGCTCCTACGAGCAGTACTTC. Translation: CASGLTGSSYEQYF.